Listed below are T cell receptor beta chains from one sample, sequenced in a study of cytomegalovirus exposure and HLA in healthy donors. Using immunoSEQ multiplex PCR, the repertoire was profiled, and TCRdb retains in-frame clones only, with some absent. Counted here are some 140,000 clones, roughly 9.6% occurring once; the ten biggest clones make up more than 6.5%. The sequenced material came from PBMCs. These receptors were taken from a middle-aged woman in good health and CMV-seropositive. CDR3s include the opening cysteine and the closing phenylalanine or tryptophan. The D gene is left open where the match is weak. Only part of the rows carry a size: once, few, many, or a class if the clone is expanded.

CDR3 protein: CASSAQGGNQPQHF
CDR3 DNA: TGTGCCAGCAGCGCACAGGGGGGGAATCAGCCCCAGCATTTT
V gene: TRBV9
J gene: TRBJ1-5
D gene: TRBD1
clone size: NA

CDR3 protein: CASSSEGVNTEAFF
CDR3 DNA: TGTGCCAGCAGTTCCGAAGGGGTGAACACTGAAGCTTTCTTT
V gene: TRBV6-5
J gene: TRBJ1-1
D gene: NA
clone size: NA

CDR3 protein: CASSHGQGALTGVKNIQYF
CDR3 DNA: TGCGCCAGCAGCCACGGACAGGGGGCTCTCACCGGGGTCAAAAACATTCAGTACTTC
V gene: TRBV5-1
J gene: TRBJ2-4
D gene: TRBD1
clone size: NA

CDR3 protein: CASSLAGRPDEQFF
CDR3 DNA: TGTGCCAGCAGTTTAGCGGGGAGGCCAGATGAGCAGTTCTTC
V gene: TRBV6-6
J gene: TRBJ2-1
D gene: TRBD2
clone size: NA

CDR3 protein: CASQELAGSTDTQYF
CDR3 DNA: TGCGCCAGCCAGGAACTAGCGGGGTCCACAGATACGCAGTATTTT
V gene: TRBV5-1
J gene: TRBJ2-3
D gene: TRBD2
clone size: few

CDR3 protein: CASSLRYEQYF
CDR3 DNA: TGTGCCAGCAGCTTGCGATACGAGCAGTACTTC
V gene: TRBV7-2
J gene: TRBJ2-7
D gene: NA
clone size: NA

CDR3 protein: CASSSPTSGNQETQYF
CDR3 DNA: TGTGCCAGCAGCTCTCCGACTAGCGGTAACCAAGAGACCCAGTACTTC
V gene: TRBV5-6
J gene: TRBJ2-5
D gene: TRBD2
clone size: few

CDR3 protein: CASSSGQALSYNEQFF
CDR3 DNA: TGTGCCAGCAGCTCGGGACAGGCGCTCTCCTACAATGAGCAGTTCTTC
V gene: TRBV13
J gene: TRBJ2-1
D gene: TRBD1
clone size: NA

CDR3 protein: CASRIGSGDARGETQYF
CDR3 DNA: TGCGCCAGCAGGATCGGCTCAGGAGACGCGAGGGGGGAGACCCAGTACTTC
V gene: TRBV5-1
J gene: TRBJ2-5
D gene: NA
clone size: NA

CDR3 protein: CASSLSRTGVAPTNTGELFF
CDR3 DNA: TGTGCCAGCAGCTTATCCCGGACAGGGGTGGCCCCAACGAACACCGGGGAGCTGTTTTTT
V gene: TRBV7-8
J gene: TRBJ2-2
D gene: TRBD1
clone size: few

CDR3 protein: CASSYVGGTEAFF
CDR3 DNA: TGTGCCAGCAGTTACGTGGGAGGCACTGAAGCTTTCTTT
V gene: TRBV6-5
J gene: TRBJ1-1
D gene: NA
clone size: NA

CDR3 protein: CASSRDRSYEQYF
CDR3 DNA: TGCGCCAGCAGCCGCGACAGGAGTTACGAGCAGTACTTC
V gene: TRBV4-1
J gene: TRBJ2-7
D gene: NA
clone size: NA

CDR3 protein: CASSPSSGAKDTQYF
CDR3 DNA: TGTGCCAGCAGCCCTTCTAGCGGGGCGAAAGATACGCAGTATTTT
V gene: TRBV7-3
J gene: TRBJ2-3
D gene: TRBD2
clone size: NA

CDR3 protein: CASSGLAGGTGELFF
CDR3 DNA: TGTGCCAGTAGCGGACTAGCGGGGGGTACCGGGGAGCTGTTTTTT
V gene: TRBV19
J gene: TRBJ2-2
D gene: TRBD2
clone size: few

CDR3 protein: CASSAGQGAFDYGYTF
CDR3 DNA: TGTGCCAGCAGCGCGGGACAGGGGGCCTTTGACTATGGCTACACCTTC
V gene: TRBV5-8
J gene: TRBJ1-2
D gene: TRBD1
clone size: NA

CDR3 protein: CASSLGQGTDRQETQYF
CDR3 DNA: TGTGCCAGCAGCTTAGGCCAGGGCACAGATAGACAAGAGACCCAGTACTTC
V gene: TRBV11-3
J gene: TRBJ2-5
D gene: NA
clone size: NA

CDR3 protein: CASGQGTSPLHF
CDR3 DNA: TGTGCCAGCGGGCAGGGGACTTCACCCCTCCACTTT
V gene: TRBV5-6
J gene: TRBJ1-6
D gene: NA
clone size: few

CDR3 protein: CASSPRGGPQPQHF
CDR3 DNA: TGTGCCAGCAGCCCAAGGGGGGGTCCCCAGCCCCAGCATTTT
V gene: TRBV6-6
J gene: TRBJ1-5
D gene: NA
clone size: few

CDR3 protein: CASSPSAGRRGEQFF
CDR3 DNA: TGTGCCAGCTCACCCTCCGCGGGGAGGAGAGGTGAGCAGTTCTTC
V gene: TRBV18
J gene: TRBJ2-1
D gene: NA
clone size: few

CDR3 protein: CASSRDYTYEQYF
CDR3 DNA: TGCGCCAGCAGCCGGGACTATACCTACGAGCAGTACTTC
V gene: TRBV5-1
J gene: TRBJ2-7
D gene: TRBD2
clone size: few

CDR3 protein: CASSLVGQGSSRGGAFF
CDR3 DNA: TGTGCCAGCAGCTTAGTTGGACAGGGGTCAAGCCGGGGTGGGGCTTTCTTT
V gene: TRBV7-2
J gene: TRBJ1-1
D gene: TRBD1
clone size: NA

CDR3 protein: CASSPRETEKLFF
CDR3 DNA: TGTGCCAGCAGCCCCAGGGAAACTGAAAAACTGTTTTTT
V gene: TRBV7-9
J gene: TRBJ1-4
D gene: NA
clone size: NA

CDR3 protein: CASTGTGELFF
CDR3 DNA: TGTGCCAGCACAGGGACCGGGGAGCTGTTTTTT
V gene: TRBV6-1
J gene: TRBJ2-2
D gene: NA
clone size: NA

CDR3 protein: CASSTKRGGTNEQFF
CDR3 DNA: TGTGCCAGCAGCACTAAGCGGGGGGGGACCAATGAGCAGTTCTTC
V gene: TRBV5-6
J gene: TRBJ2-1
D gene: TRBD2
clone size: NA